Below are 24 T cell receptor beta chains sequenced from a single sample in a study of cytomegalovirus exposure and HLA in healthy donors. PCR involved 60 Vbeta and 13 Jbeta primers. Method: immunoSEQ multiplex PCR; TCRdb's copy keeps in-frame clones and lacks some. Of under 150,000 clones listed, approximately 73% are singletons. The sample was PBMCs. The receptors were gathered from a human donor in good health.

This clone was seen more than once but under ten times. This sample includes further DNA sequences coding for the same CDR3. The chain joins TRBV27 to TRBJ2-1, with TRBD1 identical over 8 bases. CDR1 and CDR2 from the germline V gene are MNHEY and SMNVEV (reference sequence). CDR3 length: 15 amino acids. V shed 5 bases and J 5 bases; nucleotides not matched to a gene: 8. CDR3 sequence: CASSPRTGSNNEQFF. The DNA of the CDR3 is TGTGCCAGCAGTCCTCGGACAGGGTCCAACAATGAGCAGTTCTTC.

This clone appeared a few times. J is TRBJ2-3 and V is TRBV30, with TRBD2 matching 11 bases. Germline loops: CDR1 GTSNPN, CDR2 SVGIG (reference sequence). The trim removed 5 bases at V and 6 bases at J, leaving 7 bases unmatched. This CDR3 spans 14 amino acids. The CDR3: CAWDSGRAGDTQYF. CDR3 nucleotide sequence: TGTGCCTGGGATAGCGGGAGGGCGGGTGATACGCAGTATTTT.

The CDR3 region is CASSLAWLAGAGTGELFF. The CDR3 bases are TGCGCCAGCAGCTTGGCCTGGCTAGCGGGAGCCGGAACCGGGGAGCTGTTTTTT. The chain links TRBV5-1 to TRBJ2-2; TRBD2 agrees at 10 bases. CDR3 length: 18 amino acids. Trimming removed 0 bases from V and 5 bases from J; junction bases left unmatched: 10. Germline V gene data show CDR1 as SGHRS and CDR2 as YFSETQ.

The chain joins TRBV5-1 to TRBJ1-1, with unresolved D. Germline loops: CDR1 SGHRS, CDR2 YFSETQ. The CDR3 consists of 13 residues. V was shortened by 0 bases and J by 8 bases, with 11 bases between the two germline ends. The CDR3, as DNA: TGCGCCAGCAGCTTGGATCTAGGGAGAGAAGCTTTCTTT. Protein sequence: CASSLDLGREAFF.

This clone was seen more than once but under ten times. This rearrangement joins TRBV6-5 to TRBJ1-1, with a possible D match to TRBD1 (5 bases). This CDR3 is 13 amino acids long. The ends were cut back, 3 bases at V and 4 bases at J, with 9 bases in the middle. The germline CDR1 and CDR2 sequences are MNHEY and SVGAGI. CDR3 amino acids: CASSYRQLTEAFF. Written as DNA, the CDR3 is TGTGCCAGCAGTTATCGACAGCTCACTGAAGCTTTCTTT.

V and J are TRBV7-8 and TRBJ2-7, with D maybe TRBD2 (5 bases). The CDR3 runs to 12 residues. Between the trimmed V and J ends, which lost 2 bases and 9 bases, there was a span of 11 bases. Per germline, CDR1 SGHVS and CDR2 FQNEAQ. This CDR3 is CASSLWTSRQYF. The CDR3 region has the DNA TGTGCCAGCAGCTTATGGACTTCGAGGCAGTACTTC. Drawing the rest from reference TRBV7-8 and TRBJ2-7, the complete variable domain is GAGVSQSPRYKVAKRGQDVALRCDPISGHVSLFWYQQALGQGPEFLTYFQNEAQLDKSGLPSDRFFAERPEGSVSTLKIQRTQQEDSAVYLCASSLWTSRQYFGPGTRLTVT.

The chain couples TRBV29-1 to TRBJ1-1; 9 bases are a match to TRBD1. The V and J ends lost 7 bases and 11 bases, in that order; junction bases with no gene match: 11. This CDR3 is 12 amino acids long. CDR1 and CDR2 (germline): SQVTM, ANQGSEA. CDR3 protein: CSAHPRGTGAFF. The CDR3 DNA follows: TGCAGCGCCCACCCCCGCGGGACAGGGGCTTTCTTT.

This clone was detected a few times. The chain uses TRBV19 and TRBJ2-1, with 9 bases that match TRBD2. V lost 1 base to trimming and J lost 0 bases; unmatched junction nucleotides: 7. The length of the CDR3 is 18 residues. CDR1 and CDR2 from the germline V gene are LNHDA and SQIVND (reference sequence). The CDR3 is CASSIVGLAGSSYNEQFF. The CDR3 nucleotides are TGTGCCAGTAGTATAGTTGGCCTAGCGGGGTCCTCCTACAATGAGCAGTTCTTC.

The V gene is TRBV11-2, the J gene TRBJ2-2, with D unclear. Germline V lookup: CDR1 SGHAT, CDR2 FQNNGV. Between the trimmed V and J ends, which lost 7 bases and 6 bases, there was a span of 9 bases. The CDR3 length is 12 residues. In DNA form, the CDR3 reads TGTGCCAGCACCCCATGGCCCGGGGAGCTGTTTTTT. This sequence encodes CASTPWPGELFF.

The V gene is TRBV5-1, the J gene TRBJ1-1; 7 positions match TRBD1. V was pared by 4 bases and J by 0 bases, with 6 bases of the junction left unmatched. The CDR3 is made up of 15 amino acids. Germline V lookup: CDR1 SGHRS, CDR2 YFSETQ. DNA for the CDR3: TGCGCCAGCAGCACGGATGGGACAGTGAACACTGAAGCTTTCTTT. The encoded protein is CASSTDGTVNTEAFF.

In this sample, this clone turned up once. The chain links TRBV7-2 to TRBJ2-5, with D possibly being TRBD2 (6 bases). The CDR3 extends over 16 amino acids. The germline V gene encodes CDR1 SGHTA and CDR2 FQGNSA. The V end was cut by 5 bases, the J end by 3 bases, with 19 bases between. CDR3 in DNA: TGTGCCAGCAGCCCCTGGGCTAGCGTAGGGGAAGAGACCCAGTACTTC. Its protein is CASSPWASVGEETQYF.

The chain carries TRBV2 and TRBJ2-3; 8 bases line up with TRBD1. The V and J ends lost 6 bases and 8 bases, in that order; junction bases with no gene match: 10. Germline V gene sequence: CDR1 SNHLY, CDR2 FYNNEI. The CDR3 covers 14 residues. CDR3 coding DNA: TGTGCCAGCAGCGACAGGGGCCCGCGGGGTACGCAGTATTTT. Translating gives CASSDRGPRGTQYF.

The chain uses TRBV27 and TRBJ1-1; the D is unclear. Germline CDR1 MNHEY, CDR2 SMNVEV (reference sequence). Trimming cost V 2 bases and J 13 bases, with 11 bases left between them. This CDR3 is built from 11 residues. The CDR3 region has the DNA TGTGCCAGCAGTTTAGGGCAGAATGTTTTCTTT. This codes for CASSLGQNVFF.

Only a few counts were recorded for this clone. The chain couples TRBV9 to TRBJ2-2; the match to TRBD2 covers 14 bases. The CDR3 is made up of 16 amino acids. V lost 7 bases and J lost 1; bases outside the gene matches: 3. Germline V gene lookup returns CDR1 SGDLS and CDR2 YYNGEE. CDR3 nucleotide sequence: TGTGCCAGCGGGGGGACTAGCGGGGGGAACACCGGGGAGCTGTTTTTT. This sequence encodes CASGGTSGGNTGELFF. Supplemented by reference TRBV9 and TRBJ2-2, the full variable domain reads DSGVTQTPKHLITATGQRVTLRCSPRSGDLSVYWYQQSLDQGLQFLIQYYNGEERAKGNILERFSAQQFPDLHSELNLSSLELGDSALYFCASGGTSGGNTGELFFGEGSRLTVL.

The chain combines TRBV11-2 with TRBJ1-1, with D unresolved. This CDR3 has 11 amino acids. In germline, CDR1 is SGHAT, CDR2 FQNNGV. Between the trimmed V and J ends, which lost 2 bases and 11 bases, there was a span of 9 bases. CDR3 bases: TGTGCCAGCAGCTTACGAGGGCTGGCTTTCTTT. Encoded protein: CASSLRGLAFF.

The V gene is TRBV4-1, the J gene TRBJ2-3; D not resolved. Germline CDR1 is MGHRA and CDR2 is YSYEKL. The CDR3 sequence is 13 residues long. The germline V and J ends were trimmed by 1 base and 4 bases, with 6 bases remaining between them. CDR3 bases: TGCGCCAGCAGCCAAGTGCAGGCAGATACGCAGTATTTT. The encoded protein is CASSQVQADTQYF.

The chain uses TRBV9 and TRBJ2-3; a weak D match, TRBD1 (6 bases). The V and J ends lost 0 bases and 2 bases respectively, with 16 bases between them. Germline V gene data show CDR1 as SGDLS and CDR2 as YYNGEE. CDR3 length: 17 amino acids. Here the CDR3 DNA reads TGTGCCAGCAGCGTAGCTACGGGCAGGGGTTACACAGATACGCAGTATTTT. This gives the protein CASSVATGRGYTDTQYF.

The chain carries TRBV19 and TRBJ1-2, with 7 bases aligning to TRBD1. J was trimmed by 4 bases and V by 5 bases; bases with no gene match: 7. This CDR3 contains 14 residues. Germline assignment: CDR1 LNHDA and CDR2 SQIVND (reference sequence). This chain's CDR3 is CASSQGQGVYGYTF. In nucleotides, the CDR3 is TGTGCCAGTAGTCAGGGGCAGGGGGTCTATGGCTACACCTTC.

The V call is TRBV6-5, the J call TRBJ1-4, with a possible D match to TRBD1 (6 bases). Trimming shortened V by 2 bases and J by 11 bases, and 15 bases separated the two germline ends. CDR1 MNHEY and CDR2 SVGAGI come from the germline V gene. The CDR3 consists of 14 residues. CDR3 nucleotide sequence: TGTGCCAGCAGTTACGACAGGACCTCGAGGAAACTGTTTTTT. Protein: CASSYDRTSRKLFF.

The DNA for the CDR3 is TGTGCCAGCAGTGTTCGGCGGGGCGAGCAGTACTTC. This sequence encodes CASSVRRGEQYF. The J gene is TRBJ2-5, the V gene TRBV6-6; the D gene is possibly TRBD2 (6 bases). The end of the DNA aligns better with TRBJ2-7, so the J call may be wrong. The CDR3 loop spans 12 amino acids. Germline CDR1 and CDR2: MNHNY and SVGAGI (reference sequence).

This clone was seen only a few times. This chain uses TRBV29-1 with TRBJ2-2, with D possibly matching TRBD2 (5 bases). CDR3 length: 15 amino acids. V was clipped by 1 base and J by 4 bases, with 13 bases between them. Germline assignment: CDR1 SQVTM and CDR2 ANQGSEA. In DNA, the CDR3 is TGCAGCGTTGAAGCCGGAGGCAGACCCACCGGGGAGCTGTTTTTT. It specifies CSVEAGGRPTGELFF.

In this sample, this clone turned up a few times. V gene TRBV6-1 combines with J gene TRBJ1-5, with D possibly being TRBD1 (6 bases). The germline CDR1 and CDR2 sequences are MNHNS and SASEGT. This CDR3 has 13 amino acids. V was trimmed by 2 bases and J by 7 bases, leaving 9 bases between them. The CDR3 DNA reads TGTGCCAGCAGTGAACAGGGGACCCAGCCCCAGCATTTT. It translates to CASSEQGTQPQHF.

CDR3 in DNA: TGTGCCAGCAGCGAAACTAGCGGGAGTCGTAATGAGCAGTTCTTC. Amino acids: CASSETSGSRNEQFF. The chain has TRBV9 and TRBJ2-1; 11 bases fit TRBD2. The trim removed 3 bases at V and 7 bases at J, leaving 6 bases unmatched. Germline lookup yields CDR1 SGDLS and CDR2 YYNGEE. The CDR3 runs to 15 residues.

There are a few counts of this clone. The rearrangement joins TRBV4-1 to TRBJ1-5; the D gene is possibly TRBD1 (6 bases). Germline CDR1 MGHRA, CDR2 YSYEKL. V shed 4 bases and J shed 1 base, with 11 bases lying between them. The CDR3 covers 15 residues. For the CDR3, the DNA is TGCGCCAGCAGCCCTGCAGGGGTGAGCAATCAGCCCCAGCATTTT. Protein sequence: CASSPAGVSNQPQHF.